Sequencing of this T cell receptor beta chain was carried out in a study of memory CD4+ T cells and cytomegalovirus serostatus. Study overall: This sample comes from healthy Belgian adults, about 10 CMV seropositive, approximately 23 seronegative.

General study results and limits: Each of approximately 73 CMV-associated TCRbeta sequences occurred in one to five individuals.

As originally analysed: Out-of-frame sequences were removed, leaving a few million distinct TCRbeta sequences. Here immunoSEQ multiplex PCR was the method, and the copy in TCRdb shows in-frame clones only, minus some. The V and J calls and clone size are taken from that table; D and trimming were inferred from the DNA. The sample lists 50,000 to 65,000 clones; roughly three quarters were seen once. Single viable CD3+CD4+CD8-CD45RO+ cells were sorted as the memory CD4+ T cells. Serum IgG to CMV pp150, pp28, p38 and p52 defined serostatus. This CDR3 has 13 amino acids. Germline V lookup: CDR1 SGHNT, CDR2 YYREEE (reference sequence). The ends lost 9 bases at V and 2 bases at J; junction bases unmatched: 3. On this clone itself: Its target is not known.

The chain is built from TRBV5-4 and TRBJ2-5, with 11 nucleotides matching TRBD2. This receptor was obtained from an adult in good health and CMV-seronegative. Sequenced: memory CD4+ T cells from blood. CDR3 bases: TGTGCCACGCTAGCGGGGGGACAAGAGACCCAGTACTTC. Translated, it gives CATLAGGQETQYF.